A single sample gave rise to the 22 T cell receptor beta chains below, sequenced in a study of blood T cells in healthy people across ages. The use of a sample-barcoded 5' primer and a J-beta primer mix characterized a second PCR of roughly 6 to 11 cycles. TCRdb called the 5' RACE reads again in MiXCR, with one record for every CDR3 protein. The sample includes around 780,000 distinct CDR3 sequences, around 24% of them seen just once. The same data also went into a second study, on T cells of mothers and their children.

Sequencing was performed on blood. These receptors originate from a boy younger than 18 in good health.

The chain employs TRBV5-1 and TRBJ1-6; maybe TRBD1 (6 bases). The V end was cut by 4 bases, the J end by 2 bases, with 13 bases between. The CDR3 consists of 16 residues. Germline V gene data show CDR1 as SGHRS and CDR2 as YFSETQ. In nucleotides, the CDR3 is TGCGCCAGCAGCCCTCTGGGACACCCCTATAATTCACCCCTCCACTTT. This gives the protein CASSPLGHPYNSPLHF.

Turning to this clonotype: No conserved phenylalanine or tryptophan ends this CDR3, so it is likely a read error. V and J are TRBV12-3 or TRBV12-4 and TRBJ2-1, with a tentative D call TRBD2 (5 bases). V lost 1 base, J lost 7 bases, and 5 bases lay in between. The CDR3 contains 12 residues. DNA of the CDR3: TGTGCCAGCAGTTTAGGAGGGAATGAGCAGTTCTAC. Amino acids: CASSLGGNEQFY.

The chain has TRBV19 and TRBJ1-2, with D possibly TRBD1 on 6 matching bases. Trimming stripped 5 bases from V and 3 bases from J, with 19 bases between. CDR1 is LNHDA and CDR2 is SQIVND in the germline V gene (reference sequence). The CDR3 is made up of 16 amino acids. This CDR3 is CASSVPLQGRDYGYTF. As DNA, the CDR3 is TGTGCCAGTAGTGTCCCTCTACAGGGACGGGACTATGGCTACACCTTC.

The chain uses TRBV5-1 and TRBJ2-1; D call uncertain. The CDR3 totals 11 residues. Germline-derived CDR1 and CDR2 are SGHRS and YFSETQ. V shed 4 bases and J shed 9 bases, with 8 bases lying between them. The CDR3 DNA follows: TGCGCCAGCAGCGTATTAAGTGAGCAGTTCTTC. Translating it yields CASSVLSEQFF.

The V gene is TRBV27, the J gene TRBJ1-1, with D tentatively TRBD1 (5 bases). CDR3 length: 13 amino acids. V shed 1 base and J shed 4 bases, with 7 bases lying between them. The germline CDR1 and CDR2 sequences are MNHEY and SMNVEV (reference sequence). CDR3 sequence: CASSLWGLTEAFF. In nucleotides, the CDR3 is TGTGCCAGCAGTTTATGGGGACTCACTGAAGCTTTCTTT.

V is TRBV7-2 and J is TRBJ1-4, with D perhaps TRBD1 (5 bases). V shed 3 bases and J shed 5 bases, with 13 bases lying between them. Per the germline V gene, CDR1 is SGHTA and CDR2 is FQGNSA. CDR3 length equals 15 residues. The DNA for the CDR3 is TGTGCCAGCAGCTTGGGGGGACCTCGAAATGAAAAACTGTTTTTT. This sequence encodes CASSLGGPRNEKLFF. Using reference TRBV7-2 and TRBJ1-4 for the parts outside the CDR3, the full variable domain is GAGVSQSPSNKVTEKGKDVELRCDPISGHTALYWYRQSLGQGLEFLIYFQGNSAPDKSGLPSDRFSAERTGGSVSTLTIQRTQQEDSAVYLCASSLGGPRNEKLFFGSGTQLSVL.

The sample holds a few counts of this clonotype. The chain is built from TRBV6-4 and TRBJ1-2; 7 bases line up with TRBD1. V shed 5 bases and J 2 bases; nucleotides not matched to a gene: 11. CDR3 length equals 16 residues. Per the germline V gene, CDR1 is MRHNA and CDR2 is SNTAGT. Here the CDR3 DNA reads TGTGCCAGCAGTCCCCGGGGACAGCTTTCAAACTATGGCTACACCTTC. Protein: CASSPRGQLSNYGYTF.

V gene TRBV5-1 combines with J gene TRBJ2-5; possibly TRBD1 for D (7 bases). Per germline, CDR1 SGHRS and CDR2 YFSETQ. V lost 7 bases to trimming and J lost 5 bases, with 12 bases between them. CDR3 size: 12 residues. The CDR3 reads CASRDSGETQYF. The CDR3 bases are TGCGCCAGCCGGGACAGCGGGGAGACCCAGTACTTC.

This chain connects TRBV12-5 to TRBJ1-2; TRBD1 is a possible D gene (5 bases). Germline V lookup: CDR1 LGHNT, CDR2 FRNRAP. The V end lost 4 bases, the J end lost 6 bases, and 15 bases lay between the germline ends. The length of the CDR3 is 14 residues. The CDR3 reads CASGWDSIKDGYTF. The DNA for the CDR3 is TGTGCTAGTGGTTGGGACTCGATAAAGGATGGCTACACCTTC.

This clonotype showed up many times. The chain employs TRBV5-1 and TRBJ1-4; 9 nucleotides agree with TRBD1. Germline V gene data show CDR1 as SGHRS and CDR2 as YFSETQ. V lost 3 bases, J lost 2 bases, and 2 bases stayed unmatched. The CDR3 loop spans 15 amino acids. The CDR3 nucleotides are TGCGCCAGCAGCTGGGGGACAGGGACTAATGAAAAACTGTTTTTT. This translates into CASSWGTGTNEKLFF. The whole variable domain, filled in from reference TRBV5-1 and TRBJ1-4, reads KAGVTQTPRYLIKTRGQQVTLSCSPISGHRSVSWYQQTPGQGLQFLFEYFSETQRNKGNFPGRFSGRQFSNSRSEMNVSTLELGDSALYLCASSWGTGTNEKLFFGSGTQLSVL.

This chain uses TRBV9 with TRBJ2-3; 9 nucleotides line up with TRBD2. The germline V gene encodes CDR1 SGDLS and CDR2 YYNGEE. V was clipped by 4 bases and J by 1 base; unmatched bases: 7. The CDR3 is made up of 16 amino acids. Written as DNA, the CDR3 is TGTGCCAGCAGCTACGGGACTAGCCCGGGCACAGATACGCAGTATTTT. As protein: CASSYGTSPGTDTQYF. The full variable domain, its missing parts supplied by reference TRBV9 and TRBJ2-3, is DSGVTQTPKHLITATGQRVTLRCSPRSGDLSVYWYQQSLDQGLQFLIQYYNGEERAKGNILERFSAQQFPDLHSELNLSSLELGDSALYFCASSYGTSPGTDTQYFGPGTRLTVL.

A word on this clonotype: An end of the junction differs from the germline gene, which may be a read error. The CDR3 loop reads CASSSRGSYMPTAQCF. The DNA of the CDR3 is TGTGCCAGCAGTTCACGGGGATCCTATATGCCTACGGCGCAGTGCTTC. The chain uses TRBV12-3 or TRBV12-4 and TRBJ2-7, with a tentative D call TRBD2 (5 bases). This CDR3 comprises 16 residues.

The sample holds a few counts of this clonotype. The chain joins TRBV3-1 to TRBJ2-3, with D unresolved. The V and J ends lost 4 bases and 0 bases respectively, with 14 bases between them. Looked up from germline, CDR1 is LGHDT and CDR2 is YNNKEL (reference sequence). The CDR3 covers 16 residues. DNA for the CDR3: TGTGCCAGCAGCCCCGCTCCGGGCCCCAGCACAGATACGCAGTATTTT. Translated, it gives CASSPAPGPSTDTQYF.

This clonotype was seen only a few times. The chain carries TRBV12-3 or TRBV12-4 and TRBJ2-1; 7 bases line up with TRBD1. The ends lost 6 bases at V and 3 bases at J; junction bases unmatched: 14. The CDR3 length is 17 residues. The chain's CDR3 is CASSPPRGTPIYNEQFF. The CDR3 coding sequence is TGTGCCAGCAGCCCCCCCAGGGGGACCCCGATCTACAATGAGCAGTTCTTC.

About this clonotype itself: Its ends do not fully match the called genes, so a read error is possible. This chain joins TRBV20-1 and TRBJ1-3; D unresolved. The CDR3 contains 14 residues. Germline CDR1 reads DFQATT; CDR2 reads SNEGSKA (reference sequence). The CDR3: CSAGDRRTGNTIYF. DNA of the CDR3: TGCAGTGCTGGAGATAGACGAACTGGAAACACCATATATTTT.

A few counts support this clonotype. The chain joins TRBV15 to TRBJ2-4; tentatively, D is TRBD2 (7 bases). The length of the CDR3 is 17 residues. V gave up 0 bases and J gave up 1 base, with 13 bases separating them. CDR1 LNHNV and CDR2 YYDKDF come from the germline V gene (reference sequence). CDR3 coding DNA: TGTGCCACCAGCAGAGATGGGGGGGCGGGGGCCAAAAACATTCAGTACTTC. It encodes CATSRDGGAGAKNIQYF.

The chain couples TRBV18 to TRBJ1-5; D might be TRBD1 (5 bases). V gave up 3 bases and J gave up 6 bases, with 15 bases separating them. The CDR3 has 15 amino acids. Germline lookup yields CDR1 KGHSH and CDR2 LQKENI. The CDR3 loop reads CASSPSGLGSQPQHF. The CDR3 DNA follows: TGTGCCAGCTCACCGTCAGGGCTGGGTAGTCAGCCCCAGCATTTT.

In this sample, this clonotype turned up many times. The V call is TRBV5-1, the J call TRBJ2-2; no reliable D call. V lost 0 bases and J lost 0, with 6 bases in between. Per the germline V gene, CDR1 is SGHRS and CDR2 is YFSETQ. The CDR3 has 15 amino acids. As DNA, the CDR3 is TGCGCCAGCAGCTTGGGCCGGCCGAACACCGGGGAGCTGTTTTTT. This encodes CASSLGRPNTGELFF.

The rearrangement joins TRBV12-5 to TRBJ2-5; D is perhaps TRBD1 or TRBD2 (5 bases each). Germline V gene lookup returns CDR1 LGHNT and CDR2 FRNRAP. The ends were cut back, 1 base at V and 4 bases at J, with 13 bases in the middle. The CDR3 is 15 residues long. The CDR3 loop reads CASGLDRGPPETQYF. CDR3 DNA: TGTGCTAGTGGTTTGGACCGGGGCCCCCCAGAGACCCAGTACTTC.

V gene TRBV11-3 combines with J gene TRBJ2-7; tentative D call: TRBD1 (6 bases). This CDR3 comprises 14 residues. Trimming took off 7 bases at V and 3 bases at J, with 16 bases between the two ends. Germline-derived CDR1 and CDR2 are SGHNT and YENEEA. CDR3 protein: CASTLTRQVYEQYF. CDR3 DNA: TGTGCCAGCACCCTGACGCGACAGGTCTACGAGCAGTACTTC.

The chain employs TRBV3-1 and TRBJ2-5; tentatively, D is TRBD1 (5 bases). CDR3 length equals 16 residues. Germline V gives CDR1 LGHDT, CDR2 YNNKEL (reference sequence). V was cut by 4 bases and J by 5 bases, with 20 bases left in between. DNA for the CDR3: TGTGCCAGCAGCCTTTGGGGCTCGCGAAAGGGGGAGACCCAGTACTTC. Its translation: CASSLWGSRKGETQYF.

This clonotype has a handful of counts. Here the CDR3 DNA reads TGTGCCAGCAGCCCCACAGGCTTCTCGCGGGGCTACACCTTC. Encoded protein: CASSPTGFSRGYTF. The chain links TRBV3-1 to TRBJ1-2; possible D gene TRBD1, 5 bases. The CDR3 length is 14 residues. Per the germline V gene, CDR1 is LGHDT and CDR2 is YNNKEL (reference sequence). Trimming removed 4 bases from V and 8 bases from J, with 17 bases in between.